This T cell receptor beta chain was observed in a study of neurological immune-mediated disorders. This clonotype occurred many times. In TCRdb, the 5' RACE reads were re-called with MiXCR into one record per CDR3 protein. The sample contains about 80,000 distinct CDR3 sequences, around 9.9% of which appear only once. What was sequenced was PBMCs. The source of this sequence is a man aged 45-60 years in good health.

The CDR3 region has the DNA TGCAGTGCTAGACCAGCTAGCGGCCAAGAGACCCAGTACTTC. It encodes CSARPASGQETQYF. The V and J genes are TRBV20-1 and TRBJ2-5; 7 bases fit TRBD2. CDR3 size: 14 residues. Germline V gene sequence: CDR1 DFQATT, CDR2 SNEGSKA (reference sequence). The ends lost 2 bases at V and 1 base at J; junction bases unmatched: 4.